The 5 T cell receptor beta chains given below trace back to one sample, sequenced in a study of CD8 T cells in Susac syndrome. RNA was extracted with the RNeasy kit, and a quantity of roughly 0.5 to 1 ug was reverse transcribed using random hexamers. TCRdb reprocessed the immunoSEQ multiplex PCR reads with MiXCR, giving one entry per CDR3 protein. The table shows 80,000 or so distinct CDR3 sequences, with about 95% occurring only once. The source material was CD8+ T cells from PBMCs. All receptors come from a human donor with Susac syndrome.

The chain combines TRBV15 with TRBJ2-3, with no clear D. CDR1 and CDR2 (germline): LNHNV, YYDKDF (reference sequence). The CDR3 loop spans 17 amino acids. V lost 0 bases and J lost 6, with 19 bases in between. CDR3 in DNA: TGTGCCACCAGCAGAGATGGGTGGGGTTTTTTGGCCGATACGCAGTATTTT. Translating gives CATSRDGWGFLADTQYF.

The chain recombines TRBV20-1 with TRBJ2-5; a possible D gene is TRBD2 (5 bases). V dropped 3 bases and J dropped 5 bases, with 16 bases sitting between them. The CDR3 extends over 14 amino acids. CDR1 is DFQATT and CDR2 is SNEGSKA in the germline V gene (reference sequence). The CDR3 spells CSASLVSGEETQYF. The CDR3 DNA is TGCAGTGCTAGCCTCGTGAGTGGGGAGGAGACCCAGTACTTC.

This sequence joins TRBV15 and TRBJ2-7, with D tentatively TRBD2 (6 bases). CDR1 is LNHNV, CDR2 YYDKDF, per germline (reference sequence). Trimming left V 3 bases short and J 3 bases short, with 24 bases between. The CDR3 is 18 residues long. The CDR3 DNA sequence: TGTGCCACCAGCAGGAAGGGACTTCCGAGGTACCCAAACTACGAGCAGTACTTC. Residues: CATSRKGLPRYPNYEQYF.

This sequence joins TRBV27 and TRBJ2-3; D is unclear. The CDR3 is 13 amino acids. V lost 5 bases to trimming and J lost 2 bases, with 8 bases between them. Looked up from germline, CDR1 is MNHEY and CDR2 is SMNVEV (reference sequence). In nucleotides, the CDR3 is TGTGCCAGCAGTCTCTGGGCCACAGATACGCAGTATTTT. This codes for CASSLWATDTQYF.

The genes are TRBV20-1 and TRBJ2-7; 8 bases are shared with TRBD1. Per germline, CDR1 DFQATT and CDR2 SNEGSKA (reference sequence). The J segment lost 2 bases and the V segment lost 0 bases, leaving 6 bases of the junction unmatched. The CDR3 has 15 amino acids. The CDR3 coding sequence is TGCAGTGCTAGAGACCCTGACAGGGGCCCCTACGAGCAGTACTTC. It codes for CSARDPDRGPYEQYF.